What follows are 2 T cell receptor beta chains derived from one specimen sequenced in a study of T-cell memory formation after mild COVID-19. Using its own MiXCR run on the 5' RACE reads, TCRdb lists one record per CDR3 protein. The sample includes 300,000 to 350,000 distinct CDR3 sequences, roughly an eighth of them seen just once. The sample comprised PBMCs or a T cell subset sorted from them (not recorded which). These receptors were obtained from a man younger than 35 who had mild COVID-19 (a few samples of this study predate the infection). Cell type and time point are not known.

J is TRBJ1-1 and V is TRBV30; 9 bases line up with TRBD1. The CDR3 spans 14 residues. V trimming: 0 bases; J trimming: 4 bases; junction bases outside the gene matches: 3. In germline, CDR1 is GTSNPN, CDR2 SVGIG (reference sequence). The CDR3 region is CAWSVRDRVTEAFF. Written as DNA, the CDR3 is TGTGCCTGGAGTGTAAGGGACAGGGTCACTGAAGCTTTCTTT.

This clonotype was observed a few times. The rearrangement uses TRBV7-9 and TRBJ2-6; D is uncertain. V was cut by 1 base and J by 1 base, with 5 bases left in between. The CDR3 contains 15 residues. The germline gives CDR1 SEHNR, CDR2 FQNEAQ (reference sequence). The CDR3 DNA reads TGTGCCAGCAGCTTAGAGCCTTCTGGGGCCAACGTCCTGACTTTC. Its protein product is CASSLEPSGANVLTF.